This T cell receptor (beta chain) is drawn from a study of blood T cell repertoires in COVID-19. Study in general: Sources were T cells, B-cell-depleted T cells, or PBMCs; the material itself was cDNA or gDNA.

Losses at the gene ends were 0 bases for V and 10 bases for J; bases not matched to a gene: 4. Germline CDR1 and CDR2: MNHEY and SMNVEV (reference sequence). The CDR3 consists of 15 residues. Followed over time, Seattle patients had been enrolled while infection was active. The table came from immunoSEQ multiplex PCR; TCRdb's copy has only in-frame clones and leaves some out. The data show about 160,000 clones, over 75% seen once. This clonotype was sampled from an elderly man with COVID-19, enrolled during active disease. The sample comprised peripheral blood. This rearrangement joins TRBV27 to TRBJ1-6; TRBD1 agrees at 9 bases. In nucleotides, the CDR3 is TGTGCCAGCAGTTTATCTGGGACAGGGCAGTCACCCCTCCACTTT. Protein sequence: CASSLSGTGQSPLHF.